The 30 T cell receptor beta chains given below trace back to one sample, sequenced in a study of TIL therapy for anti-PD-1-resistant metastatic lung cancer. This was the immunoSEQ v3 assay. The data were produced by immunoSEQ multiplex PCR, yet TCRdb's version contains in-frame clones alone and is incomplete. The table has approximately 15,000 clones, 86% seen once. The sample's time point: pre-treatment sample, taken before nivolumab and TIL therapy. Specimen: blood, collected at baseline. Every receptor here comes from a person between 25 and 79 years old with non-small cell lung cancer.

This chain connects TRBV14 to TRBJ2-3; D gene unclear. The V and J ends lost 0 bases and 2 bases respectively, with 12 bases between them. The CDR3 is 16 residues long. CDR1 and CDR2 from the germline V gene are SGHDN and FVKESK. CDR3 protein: CASSQDYMEVTDTQYF. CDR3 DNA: TGTGCCAGCAGCCAAGATTATATGGAAGTCACAGATACGCAGTATTTT.

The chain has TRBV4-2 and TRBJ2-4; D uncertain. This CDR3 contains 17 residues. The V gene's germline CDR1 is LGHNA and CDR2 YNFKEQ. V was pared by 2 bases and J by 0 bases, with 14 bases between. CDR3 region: CASSQRHSDVAKNIQYF. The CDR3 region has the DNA TGTGCCAGCAGCCAACGACATTCCGATGTAGCCAAAAACATTCAGTACTTC.

CDR3: CSVGSGENTEAFF. Here the CDR3 DNA reads TGCAGCGTTGGTTCTGGAGAGAACACTGAAGCTTTCTTT. This chain uses TRBV29-1 with TRBJ1-1, with D unresolved. V was clipped by 4 bases and J by 1 base, with 10 bases between them. Germline lookup yields CDR1 SQVTM and CDR2 ANQGSEA. CDR3 length: 13 amino acids. Full variable domain (remainder filled in from reference TRBV29-1 and TRBJ1-1): SAVISQKPSRDICQRGTSLTIQCQVDSQVTMMFWYRQQPGQSLTLIATANQGSEATYESGFVIDKFPISRPNLTFSTLTVSNMSPEDSSIYLCSVGSGENTEAFFGQGTRLTVV.

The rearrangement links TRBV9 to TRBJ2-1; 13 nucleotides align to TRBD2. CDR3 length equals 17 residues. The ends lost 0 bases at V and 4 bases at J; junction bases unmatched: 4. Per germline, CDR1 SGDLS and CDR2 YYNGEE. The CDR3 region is CASSVGGLAGLYNEQFF. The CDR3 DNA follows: TGTGCCAGCAGCGTAGGGGGACTAGCGGGGCTTTACAATGAGCAGTTCTTC. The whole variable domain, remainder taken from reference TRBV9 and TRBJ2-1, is DSGVTQTPKHLITATGQRVTLRCSPRSGDLSVYWYQQSLDQGLQFLIQYYNGEERAKGNILERFSAQQFPDLHSELNLSSLELGDSALYFCASSVGGLAGLYNEQFFGPGTRLTVL.

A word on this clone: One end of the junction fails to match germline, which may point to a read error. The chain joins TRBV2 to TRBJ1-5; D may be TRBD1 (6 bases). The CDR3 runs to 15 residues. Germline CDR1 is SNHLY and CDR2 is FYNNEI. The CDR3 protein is CVSSEEQGSNQPQHF. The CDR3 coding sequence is TGTGTCAGCAGTGAAGAACAGGGAAGCAATCAGCCCCAGCATTTT.

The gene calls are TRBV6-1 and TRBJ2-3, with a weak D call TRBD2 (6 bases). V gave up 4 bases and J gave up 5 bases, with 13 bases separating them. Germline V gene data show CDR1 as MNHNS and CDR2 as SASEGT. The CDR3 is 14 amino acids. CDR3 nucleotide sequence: TGTGCCAGCAGTGTACGGGGCGGGGAAGATACGCAGTATTTT. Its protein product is CASSVRGGEDTQYF.

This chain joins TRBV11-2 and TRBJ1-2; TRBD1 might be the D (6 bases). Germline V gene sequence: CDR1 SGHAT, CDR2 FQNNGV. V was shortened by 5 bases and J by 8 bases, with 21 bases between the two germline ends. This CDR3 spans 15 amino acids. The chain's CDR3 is CASSLTEELRGGYTF. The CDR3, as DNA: TGTGCCAGCAGCCTAACAGAGGAGCTGAGGGGGGGCTACACCTTC.

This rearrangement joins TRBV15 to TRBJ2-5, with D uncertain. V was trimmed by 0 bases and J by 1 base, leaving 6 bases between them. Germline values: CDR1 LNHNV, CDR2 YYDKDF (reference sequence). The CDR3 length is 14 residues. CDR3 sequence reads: CATSRDEAQETQYF. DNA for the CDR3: TGTGCCACCAGCAGAGATGAAGCCCAAGAGACCCAGTACTTC.

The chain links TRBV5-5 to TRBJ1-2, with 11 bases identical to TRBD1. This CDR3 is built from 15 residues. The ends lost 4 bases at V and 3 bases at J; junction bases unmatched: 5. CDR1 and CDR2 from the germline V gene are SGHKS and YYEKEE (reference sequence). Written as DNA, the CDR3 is TGTGCCAGCAGCCGATCGGGACAGGGGGACTATGGCTACACCTTC. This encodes CASSRSGQGDYGYTF.

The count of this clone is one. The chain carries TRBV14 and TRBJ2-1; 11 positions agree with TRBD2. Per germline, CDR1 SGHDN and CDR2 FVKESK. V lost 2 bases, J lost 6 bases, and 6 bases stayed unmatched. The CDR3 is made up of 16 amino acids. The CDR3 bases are TGTGCCAGCAGCCAATTTCGAGGGACTAGCGGCAATGAGCAGTTCTTC. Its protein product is CASSQFRGTSGNEQFF.

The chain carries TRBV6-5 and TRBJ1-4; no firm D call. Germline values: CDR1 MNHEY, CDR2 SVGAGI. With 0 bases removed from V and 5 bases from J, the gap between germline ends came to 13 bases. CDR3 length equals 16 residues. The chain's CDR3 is CASSYSSPNGNEKLFF. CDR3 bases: TGTGCCAGCAGTTACTCGAGTCCAAACGGAAATGAAAAACTGTTTTTT.

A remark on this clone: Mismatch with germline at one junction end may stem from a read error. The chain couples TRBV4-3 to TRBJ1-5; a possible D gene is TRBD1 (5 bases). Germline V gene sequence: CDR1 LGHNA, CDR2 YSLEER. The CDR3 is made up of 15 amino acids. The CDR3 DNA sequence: TGCGCCAGCAGCCAAGATCGGAAGGGGAATCTGCCCCAGCATTTT. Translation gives CASSQDRKGNLPQHF.

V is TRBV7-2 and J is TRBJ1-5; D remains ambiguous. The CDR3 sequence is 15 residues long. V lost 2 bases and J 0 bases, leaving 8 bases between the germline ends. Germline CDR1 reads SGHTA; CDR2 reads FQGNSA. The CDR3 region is CASSLIPNSNQPQHF. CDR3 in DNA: TGTGCCAGCAGCTTAATTCCTAATAGCAATCAGCCCCAGCATTTT.

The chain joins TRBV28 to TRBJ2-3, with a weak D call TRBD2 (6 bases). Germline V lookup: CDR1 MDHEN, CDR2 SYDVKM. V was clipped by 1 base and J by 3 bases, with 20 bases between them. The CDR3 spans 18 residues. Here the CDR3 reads CASSLSTSAGRITDTQYF. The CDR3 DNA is TGTGCCAGCAGTTTATCCACCTCGGCGGGGAGGATAACAGATACGCAGTATTTT.

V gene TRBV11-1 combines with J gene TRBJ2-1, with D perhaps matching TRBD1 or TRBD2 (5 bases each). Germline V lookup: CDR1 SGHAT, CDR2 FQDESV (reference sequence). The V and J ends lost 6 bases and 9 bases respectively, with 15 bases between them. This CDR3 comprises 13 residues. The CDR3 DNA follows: TGTGCCAGCAGACCCGGGGACGGCGGTGAGCAGTTCTTC. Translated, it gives CASRPGDGGEQFF.

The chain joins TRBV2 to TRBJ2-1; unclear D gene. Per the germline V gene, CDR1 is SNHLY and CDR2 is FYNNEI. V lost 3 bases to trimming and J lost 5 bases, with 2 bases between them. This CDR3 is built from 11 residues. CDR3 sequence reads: CASSEHNEQFF. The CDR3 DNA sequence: TGTGCCAGCAGTGAGCACAATGAGCAGTTCTTC.

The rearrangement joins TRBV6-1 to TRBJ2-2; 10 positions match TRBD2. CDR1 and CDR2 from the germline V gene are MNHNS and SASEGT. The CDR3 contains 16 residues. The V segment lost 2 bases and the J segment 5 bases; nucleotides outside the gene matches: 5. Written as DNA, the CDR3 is TGTGCCAGCAGTGAATCTAGCGGGAGAAGGACCGGGGAGCTGTTTTTT. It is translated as CASSESSGRRTGELFF.

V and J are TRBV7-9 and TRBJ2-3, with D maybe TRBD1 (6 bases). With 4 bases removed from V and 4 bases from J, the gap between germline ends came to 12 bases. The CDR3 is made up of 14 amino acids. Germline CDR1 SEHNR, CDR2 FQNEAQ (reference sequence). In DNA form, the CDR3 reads TGTGCCAGCAGCTCAGGACAGTCTTCAGATACGCAGTATTTT. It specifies CASSSGQSSDTQYF.

Here the CDR3 DNA reads TGCGCCAGCAGCCCAGACAGGAACTATGGCTACACCTTC. It yields the protein CASSPDRNYGYTF. The rearrangement links TRBV4-3 to TRBJ1-2, with a possible D match to TRBD1 (6 bases). The ends were cut back, 4 bases at V and 2 bases at J, with 8 bases in the middle. This CDR3 has 13 residues. From germline, CDR1 is LGHNA and CDR2 YSLEER.

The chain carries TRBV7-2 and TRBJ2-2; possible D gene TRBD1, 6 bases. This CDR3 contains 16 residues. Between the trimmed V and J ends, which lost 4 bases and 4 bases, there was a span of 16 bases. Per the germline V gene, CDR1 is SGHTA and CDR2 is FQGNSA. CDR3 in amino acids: CASSSVGTRGTGELFF. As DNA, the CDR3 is TGTGCCAGCAGCTCAGTCGGGACAAGGGGCACCGGGGAGCTGTTTTTT.

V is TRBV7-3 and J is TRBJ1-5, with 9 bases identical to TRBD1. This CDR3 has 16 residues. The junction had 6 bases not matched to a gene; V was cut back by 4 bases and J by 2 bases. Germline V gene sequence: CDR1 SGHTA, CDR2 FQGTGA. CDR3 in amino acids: CASSSQQGAGNQPQHF. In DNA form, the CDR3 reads TGTGCCAGCAGCTCCCAACAGGGGGCGGGCAATCAGCCCCAGCATTTT.

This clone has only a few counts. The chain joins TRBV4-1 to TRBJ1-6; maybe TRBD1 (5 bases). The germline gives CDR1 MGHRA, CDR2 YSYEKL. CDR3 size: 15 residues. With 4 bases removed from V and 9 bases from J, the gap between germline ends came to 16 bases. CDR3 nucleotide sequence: TGCGCCAGCAGCCCCTCGGGGTTTGGGGGTTCACCCCTCCACTTT. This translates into CASSPSGFGGSPLHF.

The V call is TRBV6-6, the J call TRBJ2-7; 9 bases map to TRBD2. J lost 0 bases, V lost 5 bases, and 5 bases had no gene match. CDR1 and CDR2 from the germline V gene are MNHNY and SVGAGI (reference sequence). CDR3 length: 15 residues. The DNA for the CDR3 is TGTGCCAGCAGTGCGGGTAGCGGGAGCTCCTACGAGCAGTACGTC. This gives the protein CASSAGSGSSYEQYV.

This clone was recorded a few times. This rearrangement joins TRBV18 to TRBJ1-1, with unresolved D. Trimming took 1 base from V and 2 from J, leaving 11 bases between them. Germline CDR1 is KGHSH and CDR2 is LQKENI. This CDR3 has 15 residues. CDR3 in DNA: TGTGCCAGCTCACCACTCCTTTACAGCAACACTGAAGCTTTCTTT. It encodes CASSPLLYSNTEAFF.

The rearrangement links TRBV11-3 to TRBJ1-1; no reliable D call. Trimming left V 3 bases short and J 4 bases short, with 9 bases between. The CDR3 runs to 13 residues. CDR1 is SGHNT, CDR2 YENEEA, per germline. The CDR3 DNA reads TGTGCCAGCAGCTTGTGGGGTGCCACTGAAGCTTTCTTT. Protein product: CASSLWGATEAFF.

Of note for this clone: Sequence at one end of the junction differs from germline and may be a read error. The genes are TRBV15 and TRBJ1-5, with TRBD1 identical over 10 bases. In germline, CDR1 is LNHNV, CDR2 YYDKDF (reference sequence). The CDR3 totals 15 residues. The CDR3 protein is CAASRVDRGPQPQHF. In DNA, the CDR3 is TGTGCCGCCAGCAGAGTCGACAGGGGGCCTCAGCCCCAGCATTTT. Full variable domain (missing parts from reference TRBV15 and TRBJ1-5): DAMVIQNPRYQVTQFGKPVTLSCSQTLNHNVMYWYQQKSSQAPKLLFHYYDKDFNNEADTPDNFQSRRPNTSFCFLDIRSPGLGDTAMYLCAASRVDRGPQPQHFGDGTRLSIL.

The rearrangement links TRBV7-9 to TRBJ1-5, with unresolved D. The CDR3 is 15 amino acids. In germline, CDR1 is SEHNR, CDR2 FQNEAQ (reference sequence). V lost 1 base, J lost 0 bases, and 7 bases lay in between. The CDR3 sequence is CASSLGANSNQPQHF. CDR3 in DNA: TGTGCCAGCAGCTTAGGCGCCAATAGCAATCAGCCCCAGCATTTT.

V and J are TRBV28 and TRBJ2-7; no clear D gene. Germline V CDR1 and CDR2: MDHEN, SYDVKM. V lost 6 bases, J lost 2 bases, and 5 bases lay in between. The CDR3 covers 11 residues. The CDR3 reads CASSLTYEQYF. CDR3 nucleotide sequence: TGTGCCAGCAGCTTAACCTACGAGCAGTACTTC. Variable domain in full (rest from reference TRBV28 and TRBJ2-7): DVKVTQSSRYLVKRTGEKVFLECVQDMDHENMFWYRQDPGLGLRLIYFSYDVKMKEKGDIPEGYSVSREKKERFSLILESASTNQTSMYLCASSLTYEQYFGPGTRLTVT.

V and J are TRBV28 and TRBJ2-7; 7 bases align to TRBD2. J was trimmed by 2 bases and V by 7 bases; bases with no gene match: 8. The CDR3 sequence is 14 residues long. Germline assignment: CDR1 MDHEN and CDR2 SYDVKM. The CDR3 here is CASMTRGETYEQYF. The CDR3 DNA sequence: TGTGCCAGCATGACCCGGGGGGAAACCTACGAGCAGTACTTC. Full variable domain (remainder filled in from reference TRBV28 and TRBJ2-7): DVKVTQSSRYLVKRTGEKVFLECVQDMDHENMFWYRQDPGLGLRLIYFSYDVKMKEKGDIPEGYSVSREKKERFSLILESASTNQTSMYLCASMTRGETYEQYFGPGTRLTVT.

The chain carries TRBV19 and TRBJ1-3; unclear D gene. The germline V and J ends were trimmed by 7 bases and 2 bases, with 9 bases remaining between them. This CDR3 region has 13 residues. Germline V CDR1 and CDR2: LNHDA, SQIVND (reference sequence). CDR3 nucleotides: TGTGCCAGTAACCCGTACCCTGGAAACACCATATATTTT. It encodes CASNPYPGNTIYF.